This is a list of T cell receptor beta chains from one sample in a study of blood T cell repertoires in COVID-19. Data came from immunoSEQ multiplex PCR; TCRdb stores just in-frame clones and leaves some out. The data contain 250,000 to 300,000 clones, 70% to 90% of them singletons. Sequenced: peripheral blood. The receptor set was obtained from a man aged 55-75 years who had recovered from COVID-19. CDR3s include the opening cysteine and the closing phenylalanine or tryptophan. The D gene is left open where the match is weak. Clone size is shown for a subset of rows, as once, few, many or a class of expanded clone.

abundance: -
d_gene: TRBD2
v_gene: TRBV5-1
j_gene: TRBJ2-7
CDR3nt: TGCGCCAGCAGCTTGGCCGGCCGGGGGGACGAGCAGTACTTC
CDR3aa: CASSLAGRGDEQYF

abundance: -
d_gene: -
v_gene: TRBV7-8
j_gene: TRBJ1-4
CDR3nt: TGTGCCAGCAGCTTAGCGCAGAGGGGGACGGTGGAAAAACTGTTTTTT
CDR3aa: CASSLAQRGTVEKLFF

abundance: -
d_gene: TRBD1
v_gene: TRBV10-2
j_gene: TRBJ1-1
CDR3nt: TGCGCCAGCAGAGAAACAGGGGGTGGAAACACTGAAGCTTTCTTT
CDR3aa: CASRETGGGNTEAFF

abundance: -
d_gene: -
v_gene: TRBV11-3
j_gene: TRBJ2-1
CDR3nt: TGTGCCAGCAGCCCCTGGGGGGGCGACAAGGATGAGCAGTTCTTC
CDR3aa: CASSPWGGDKDEQFF

abundance: -
d_gene: TRBD1
v_gene: TRBV2
j_gene: TRBJ2-2
CDR3nt: TGTGCCAGCAGAGGACAGGGGGCAAAAACCGGGGAGCTGTTTTTT
CDR3aa: CASRGQGAKTGELFF

abundance: -
d_gene: TRBD2
v_gene: TRBV7-2
j_gene: TRBJ2-3
CDR3nt: TGTGCCAGCAGCCGCCGACTAGCGGGAGTGGGAGATACGCAGTATTTT
CDR3aa: CASSRRLAGVGDTQYF

abundance: -
d_gene: -
v_gene: TRBV6-5
j_gene: TRBJ1-2
CDR3nt: TGTGCCAGCGGGGGGGCGCGCGATGGCTACACCTTC
CDR3aa: CASGGARDGYTF

abundance: -
d_gene: TRBD1
v_gene: TRBV10-2
j_gene: TRBJ2-5
CDR3nt: TGCGCCAGCATATCCGGGACAGCGTACCAAGAGACCCAGTACTTC
CDR3aa: CASISGTAYQETQYF

abundance: -
d_gene: TRBD1
v_gene: TRBV29-1
j_gene: TRBJ1-6
CDR3nt: TGCAGCGTTGCCGAGTCCGGACAGGGAGTTTCACCCCTCCACTTT
CDR3aa: CSVAESGQGVSPLHF

abundance: -
d_gene: -
v_gene: TRBV19
j_gene: TRBJ2-1
CDR3nt: TGTGCCAGTAGTATAGAGCCCCCCACAAACTCCTACAATGAGCAGTTCTTC
CDR3aa: CASSIEPPTNSYNEQFF

abundance: once
d_gene: TRBD1
v_gene: TRBV18
j_gene: TRBJ1-5
CDR3nt: TGTGCCAGCTCACCAACGGGACAGGGGAATTGGCCCCAGCATTTT
CDR3aa: CASSPTGQGNWPQHF

abundance: -
d_gene: TRBD1
v_gene: TRBV14
j_gene: TRBJ1-2
CDR3nt: TGTGCCAGCAGCCAAGATCTTGGGACAGGGGTCGACTATGGCTACACCTTC
CDR3aa: CASSQDLGTGVDYGYTF

abundance: -
d_gene: TRBD2
v_gene: TRBV5-1
j_gene: TRBJ2-3
CDR3nt: TGCGCCAGCAGCTCCAGCGGGGGGGCCGAAGATACGCAGTATTTT
CDR3aa: CASSSSGGAEDTQYF

abundance: -
d_gene: -
v_gene: TRBV6-6
j_gene: TRBJ1-2
CDR3nt: TGTGCCAGCAGTCCTGGGGGGGGAGCTAACTATGGCTACACCTTC
CDR3aa: CASSPGGGANYGYTF

abundance: -
d_gene: -
v_gene: TRBV5-1
j_gene: TRBJ2-3
CDR3nt: TGCGCCAGCAGCTTGGCCCAGCGGAGCACAGATACGCAGTATTTT
CDR3aa: CASSLAQRSTDTQYF

abundance: -
d_gene: TRBD2
v_gene: TRBV3-1/TRBV3-2
j_gene: TRBJ2-7
CDR3nt: TGTGCCAGCAGCCAGGCTAGCGGCTACGAGCAGTACTTC
CDR3aa: CASSQASGYEQYF

abundance: once
d_gene: -
v_gene: TRBV27
j_gene: TRBJ2-7
CDR3nt: TGTGCCAGCAGTTTATCGTCGGGGTACGAGCAGTACTTC
CDR3aa: CASSLSSGYEQYF

abundance: -
d_gene: TRBD2
v_gene: TRBV2
j_gene: TRBJ2-3
CDR3nt: TGTGCCAGCAGTGTGGGCGGGGGGGGCACAGATACGCAGTATTTT
CDR3aa: CASSVGGGGTDTQYF

abundance: -
d_gene: -
v_gene: TRBV7-3
j_gene: TRBJ1-1
CDR3nt: TGTGCCAGCAGCTCAGGACAAGAGCGGAACACTGAAGCTTTCTTT
CDR3aa: CASSSGQERNTEAFF

abundance: many
d_gene: -
v_gene: TRBV28
j_gene: TRBJ1-1
CDR3nt: TGTGCCAGCAGTTTTCTGGGGGGTGAAGCTTTCTTT
CDR3aa: CASSFLGGEAFF

abundance: -
d_gene: TRBD1
v_gene: TRBV5-1
j_gene: TRBJ2-2
CDR3nt: TGCGCCAGCAGCCTAAGGGAGGGACAGGGGAGCACCGGGGAGCTGTTTTTT
CDR3aa: CASSLREGQGSTGELFF

abundance: -
d_gene: TRBD2
v_gene: TRBV28
j_gene: TRBJ2-7
CDR3nt: TGTGCCAGCAGTTTATTGGGCGGGGGGGCCACGCAGTACTTC
CDR3aa: CASSLLGGGATQYF

abundance: once
d_gene: -
v_gene: TRBV2
j_gene: TRBJ1-3
CDR3nt: TGTGCCAGCAGGTTGACAGGAGGAGGTGGAAACACCATATATTTT
CDR3aa: CASRLTGGGGNTIYF

abundance: -
d_gene: -
v_gene: TRBV13
j_gene: TRBJ2-3
CDR3nt: TGTGCCAGCAGCGGCTGGGGGGGCAGCACAGATACGCAGTATTTT
CDR3aa: CASSGWGGSTDTQYF

abundance: -
d_gene: -
v_gene: TRBV18
j_gene: TRBJ2-5
CDR3nt: TGTGCCAGCTCACCGAGGAGGGATTCGGGAGAGACCCAGTACTTC
CDR3aa: CASSPRRDSGETQYF